This T cell receptor (beta chain) was recovered during a study of T cell responses to AZD1222 COVID-19 vaccine. Findings of the study overall: The donors showed a predominance of white British ancestry and of females, with possible underestimation of clonal diversity. Vaccine-associated CD4 TCRs spanned spike, dominant at 160-218 and 743-854. AZD1222 recipients seropositive at baseline numbered only six or seven. Spike-specific TCR depth and breadth grew after two AZD1222 doses.

The CDR3 contains 12 residues. From germline, CDR1 is MGHRA and CDR2 YSYEKL. Trimming removed 1 base at V and 8 bases at J, with 8 bases between. Notes on this clone: Its antigen is still unknown.

Clones were read by immunoSEQ multiplex PCR, and TCRdb kept only the in-frame ones, dropping some. Of 110,000 or so clones detected, about 86% appear once; the ten largest clones hold 15% to 20%. Sample: peripheral blood, taken 28 days after the second AZD1222 dose. This sequence joins TRBV4-1 and TRBJ1-2; D unclear. The clonotype originates from an adult who received the AZD1222 COVID-19 vaccine. The CDR3 nucleotides are TGCGCCAGCAGCCAAGGGGGAAGGGGCTACACCTTC. It yields the protein CASSQGGRGYTF.